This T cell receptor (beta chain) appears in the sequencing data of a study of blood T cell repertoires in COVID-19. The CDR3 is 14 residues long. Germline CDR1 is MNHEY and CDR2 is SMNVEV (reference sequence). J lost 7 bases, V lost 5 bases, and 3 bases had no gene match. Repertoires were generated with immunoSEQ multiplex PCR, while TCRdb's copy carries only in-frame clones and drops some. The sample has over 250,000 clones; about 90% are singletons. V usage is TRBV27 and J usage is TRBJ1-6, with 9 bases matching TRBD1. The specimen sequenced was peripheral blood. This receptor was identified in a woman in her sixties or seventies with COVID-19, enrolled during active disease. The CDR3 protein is CASSADRGNSPLHF. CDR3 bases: TGTGCCAGCAGTGCCGACAGGGGGAATTCACCCCTCCACTTT.